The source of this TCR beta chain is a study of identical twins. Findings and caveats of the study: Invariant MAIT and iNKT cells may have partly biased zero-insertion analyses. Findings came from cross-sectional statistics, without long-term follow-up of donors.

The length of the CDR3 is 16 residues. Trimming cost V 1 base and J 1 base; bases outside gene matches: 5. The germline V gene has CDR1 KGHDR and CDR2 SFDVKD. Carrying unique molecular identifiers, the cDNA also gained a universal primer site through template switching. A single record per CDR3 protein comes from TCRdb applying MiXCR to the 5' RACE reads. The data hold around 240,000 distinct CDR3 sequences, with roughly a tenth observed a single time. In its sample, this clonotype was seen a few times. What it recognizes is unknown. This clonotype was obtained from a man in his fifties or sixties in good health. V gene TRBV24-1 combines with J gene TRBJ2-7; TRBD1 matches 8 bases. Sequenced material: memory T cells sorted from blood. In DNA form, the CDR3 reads TGTGCCACCAGTGATTTCCGGACAGGGCGTTCCTACGAGCAGTACTTC. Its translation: CATSDFRTGRSYEQYF.